This T cell receptor beta chain is drawn from a study of shared clonotypes between healthy human individuals. In the case of this clone: What it binds is not known.

Clones were sequenced by immunoSEQ multiplex PCR, and TCRdb holds only the in-frame ones, with some missing. The repertoire includes roughly 1,500,000 clones, 95% to 99% of them detected once, and about 0.42% sits in the top ten. Study outcomes and limitations: Clonotypes that were shared across four donors made up roughly 5% of naive CD4 clonotypes.

The sample was naive CD4+ T cells sorted from blood. Subset indicated: CD45RA+ positively selected. The receptor's source is a man younger than 45 in good health.

Here the CDR3 DNA reads TGTGCCAGCAGTTTATCGGGGGGCGCCCCCTACGAGCAGTACTTC. It translates to CASSLSGGAPYEQYF. This chain uses TRBV27 with TRBJ2-7; TRBD1 or TRBD2 may be the D gene (6 bases each). With 0 bases removed from V and 2 bases from J, the gap between germline ends came to 11 bases. CDR3 size: 15 residues. Germline CDR1 MNHEY, CDR2 SMNVEV (reference sequence).